This T cell receptor beta chain was documented in a study of cytomegalovirus exposure and HLA in healthy donors. Trimming stripped 2 bases from V and 3 bases from J, with 14 bases between. CDR1 is MNHNS and CDR2 is SASEGT in the germline V gene. This CDR3 is built from 15 residues. Primers: 60 Vbeta forward and 13 Jbeta reverse. Only in-frame clones appear in the TCRdb table, and some are missing; sequencing was by immunoSEQ multiplex PCR. The top ten clones hold roughly an eighth of a sample with about 140,000 clones, roughly four fifths of them seen once. This clonotype was obtained from a human donor in good health. The specimen sequenced was PBMCs. The chain combines TRBV6-1 with TRBJ2-7, with D possibly being TRBD2 (7 bases). The CDR3 protein is CASSERGGVGYEQYF. As DNA, the CDR3 is TGTGCCAGCAGTGAAAGGGGGGGGGTGGGCTACGAGCAGTACTTC.